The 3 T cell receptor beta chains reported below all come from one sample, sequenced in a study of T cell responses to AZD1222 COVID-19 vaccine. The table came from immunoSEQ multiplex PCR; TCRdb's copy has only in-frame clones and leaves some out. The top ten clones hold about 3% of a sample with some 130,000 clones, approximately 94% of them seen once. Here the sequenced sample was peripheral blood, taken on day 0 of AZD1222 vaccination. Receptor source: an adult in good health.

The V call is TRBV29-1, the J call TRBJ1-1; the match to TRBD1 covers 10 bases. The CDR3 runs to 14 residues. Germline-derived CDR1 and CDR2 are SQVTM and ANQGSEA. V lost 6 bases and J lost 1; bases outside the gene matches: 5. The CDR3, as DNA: TGCAGCGTCCAAAGGACAGGGGGGAACACTGAAGCTTTCTTT. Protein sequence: CSVQRTGGNTEAFF.

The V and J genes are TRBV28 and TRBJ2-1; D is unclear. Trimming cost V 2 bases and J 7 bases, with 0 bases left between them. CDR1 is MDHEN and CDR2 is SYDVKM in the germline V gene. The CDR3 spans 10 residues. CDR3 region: CASSLNEQFF. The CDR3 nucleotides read TGTGCCAGCAGTTTAAATGAGCAGTTCTTC.

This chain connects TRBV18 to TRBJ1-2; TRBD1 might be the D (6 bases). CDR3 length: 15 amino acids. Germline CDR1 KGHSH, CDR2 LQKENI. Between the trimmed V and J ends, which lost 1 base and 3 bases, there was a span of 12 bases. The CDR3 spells CASSPRQGIDYGYTF. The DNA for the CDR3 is TGTGCCAGCTCACCACGCCAGGGGATAGACTATGGCTACACCTTC.